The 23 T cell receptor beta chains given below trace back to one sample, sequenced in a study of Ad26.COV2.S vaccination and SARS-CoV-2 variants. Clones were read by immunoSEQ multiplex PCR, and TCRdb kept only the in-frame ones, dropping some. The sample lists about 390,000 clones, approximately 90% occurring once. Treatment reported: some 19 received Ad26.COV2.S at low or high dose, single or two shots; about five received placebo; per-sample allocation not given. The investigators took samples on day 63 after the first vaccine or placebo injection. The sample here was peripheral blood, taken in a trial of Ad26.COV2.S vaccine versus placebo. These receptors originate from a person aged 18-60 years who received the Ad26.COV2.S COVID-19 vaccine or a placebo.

CDR3 protein: CASSMRTGYEQYF. The DNA of the CDR3 is TGTGCCAGTAGTATGAGGACAGGGTACGAGCAGTACTTC. The chain recombines TRBV19 with TRBJ2-7, with 8 bases that match TRBD1. This CDR3 has 13 residues. Germline CDR1 and CDR2: LNHDA and SQIVND (reference sequence). J was trimmed by 4 bases and V by 3 bases; bases with no gene match: 2. Complete variable domain (other parts from reference TRBV19 and TRBJ2-7): DGGITQSPKYLFRKEGQNVTLSCEQNLNHDAMYWYRQDPGQGLRLIYYSQIVNDFQKGDIAEGYSVSREKKESFPLTVTSAQKNPTAFYLCASSMRTGYEQYFGPGTRLTVT.

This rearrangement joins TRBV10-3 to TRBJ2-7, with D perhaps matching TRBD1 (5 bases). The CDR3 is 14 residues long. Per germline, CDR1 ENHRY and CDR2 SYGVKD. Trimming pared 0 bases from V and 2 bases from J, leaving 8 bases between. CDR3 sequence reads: CAISESQGTYEQYF. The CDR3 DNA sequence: TGTGCCATCAGTGAGTCTCAGGGAACCTACGAGCAGTACTTC.

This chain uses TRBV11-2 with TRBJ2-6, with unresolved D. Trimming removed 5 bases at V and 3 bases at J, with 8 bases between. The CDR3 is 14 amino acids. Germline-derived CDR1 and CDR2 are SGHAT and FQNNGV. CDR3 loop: CASSPWGGANVLTF. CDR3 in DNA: TGTGCCAGCAGCCCGTGGGGTGGGGCCAACGTCCTGACTTTC.

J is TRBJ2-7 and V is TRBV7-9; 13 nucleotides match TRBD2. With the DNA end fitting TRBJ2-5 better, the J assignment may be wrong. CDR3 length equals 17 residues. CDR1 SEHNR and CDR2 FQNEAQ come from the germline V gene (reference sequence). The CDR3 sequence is CASSPGTSGVKKETQYF. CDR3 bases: TGTGCCAGCAGCCCCGGGACTAGCGGGGTAAAGAAAGAGACCCAGTACTTC.

The CDR3 DNA reads as TGCGCCAGCAGCCTCCGCCTCTCCTACGAGCAGTACTTC. Encoded protein: CASSLRLSYEQYF. The rearrangement joins TRBV4-1 to TRBJ2-7; D gene ambiguous. Per germline, CDR1 MGHRA and CDR2 YSYEKL. Trimming pared 4 bases from V and 0 bases from J, leaving 7 bases between. The CDR3 extends over 13 amino acids.

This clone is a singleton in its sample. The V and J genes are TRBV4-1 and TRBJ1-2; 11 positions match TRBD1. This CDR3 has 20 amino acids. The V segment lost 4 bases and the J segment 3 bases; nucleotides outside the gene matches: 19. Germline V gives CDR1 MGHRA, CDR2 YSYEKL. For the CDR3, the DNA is TGCGCCAGCAGCCCGCTTCCTCGTTGGGGACAGGGGGTGCTGTACTATGGCTACACCTTC. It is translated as CASSPLPRWGQGVLYYGYTF.

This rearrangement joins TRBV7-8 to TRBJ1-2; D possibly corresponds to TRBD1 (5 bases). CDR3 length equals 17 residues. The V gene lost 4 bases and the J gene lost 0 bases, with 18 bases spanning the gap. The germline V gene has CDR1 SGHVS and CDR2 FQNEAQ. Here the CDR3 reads CASSSTAMFSTNYGYTF. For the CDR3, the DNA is TGTGCCAGCAGCTCGACAGCAATGTTTTCAACTAACTATGGCTACACCTTC.

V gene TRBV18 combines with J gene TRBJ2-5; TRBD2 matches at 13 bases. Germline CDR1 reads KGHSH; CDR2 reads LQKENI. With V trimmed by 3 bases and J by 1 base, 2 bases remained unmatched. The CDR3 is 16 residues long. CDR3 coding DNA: TGTGCCAGCTCACCGCGACTAGCGGGGGGCCAAGAGACCCAGTACTTC. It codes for CASSPRLAGGQETQYF.

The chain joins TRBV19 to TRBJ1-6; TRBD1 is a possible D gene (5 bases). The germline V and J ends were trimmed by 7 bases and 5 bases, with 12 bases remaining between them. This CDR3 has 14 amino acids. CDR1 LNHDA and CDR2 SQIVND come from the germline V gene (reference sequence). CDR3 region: CASKGLGDNSPLHF. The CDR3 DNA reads TGTGCCAGTAAAGGCCTGGGGGATAATTCACCCCTCCACTTT.

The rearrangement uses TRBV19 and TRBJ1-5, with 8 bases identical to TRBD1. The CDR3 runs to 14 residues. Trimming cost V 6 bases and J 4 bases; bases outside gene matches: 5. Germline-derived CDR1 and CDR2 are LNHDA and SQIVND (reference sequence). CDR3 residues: CASREDRANQPQHF. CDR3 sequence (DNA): TGTGCCAGTAGGGAGGACAGGGCTAATCAGCCCCAGCATTTT.

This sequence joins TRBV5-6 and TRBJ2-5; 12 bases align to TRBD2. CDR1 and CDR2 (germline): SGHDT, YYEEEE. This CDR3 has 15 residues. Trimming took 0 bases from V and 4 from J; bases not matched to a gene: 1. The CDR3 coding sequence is TGTGCCAGCAGCTTGGTACTAGCGGGGGGAGAGACCCAGTACTTC. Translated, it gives CASSLVLAGGETQYF.

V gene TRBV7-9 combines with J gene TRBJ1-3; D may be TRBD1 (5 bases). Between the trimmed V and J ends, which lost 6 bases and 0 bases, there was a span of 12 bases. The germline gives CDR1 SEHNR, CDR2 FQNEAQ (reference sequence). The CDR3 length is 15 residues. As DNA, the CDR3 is TGTGCCAGCAGACCAGACAGATTCTCTGGAAACACCATATATTTT. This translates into CASRPDRFSGNTIYF.

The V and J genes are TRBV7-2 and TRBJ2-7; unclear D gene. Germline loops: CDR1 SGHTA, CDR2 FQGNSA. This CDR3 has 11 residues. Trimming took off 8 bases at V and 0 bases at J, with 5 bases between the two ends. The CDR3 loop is CASGDSYEQYF. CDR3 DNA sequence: TGTGCCAGCGGGGACTCCTACGAGCAGTACTTC.

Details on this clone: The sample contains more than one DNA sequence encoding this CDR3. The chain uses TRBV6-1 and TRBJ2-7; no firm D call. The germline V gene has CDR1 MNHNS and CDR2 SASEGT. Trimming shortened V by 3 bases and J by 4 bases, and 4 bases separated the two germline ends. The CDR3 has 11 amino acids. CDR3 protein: CASSEGYEQYF. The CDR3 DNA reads TGTGCCAGCAGTGAGGGGTACGAGCAGTACTTC.

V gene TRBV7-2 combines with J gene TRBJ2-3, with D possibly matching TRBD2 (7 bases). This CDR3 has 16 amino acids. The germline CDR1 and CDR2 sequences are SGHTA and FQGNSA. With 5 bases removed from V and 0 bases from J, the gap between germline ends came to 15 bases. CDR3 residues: CASSVQGRASTDTQYF. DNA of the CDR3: TGTGCCAGCAGCGTTCAGGGGAGGGCTAGCACAGATACGCAGTATTTT.

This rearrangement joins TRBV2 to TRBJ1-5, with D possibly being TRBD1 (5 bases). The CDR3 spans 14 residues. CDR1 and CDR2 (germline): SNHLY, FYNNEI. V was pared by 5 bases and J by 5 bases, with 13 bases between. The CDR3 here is CASSYRIHYQPQHF. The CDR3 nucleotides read TGTGCCAGCAGTTACAGGATCCACTATCAGCCCCAGCATTTT.

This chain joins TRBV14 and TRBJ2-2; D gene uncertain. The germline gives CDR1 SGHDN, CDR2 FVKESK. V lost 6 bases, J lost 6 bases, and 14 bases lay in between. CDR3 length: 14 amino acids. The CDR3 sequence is CASSLAGKAGELFF. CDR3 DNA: TGTGCCAGCAGTTTAGCCGGCAAGGCCGGGGAGCTGTTTTTT.

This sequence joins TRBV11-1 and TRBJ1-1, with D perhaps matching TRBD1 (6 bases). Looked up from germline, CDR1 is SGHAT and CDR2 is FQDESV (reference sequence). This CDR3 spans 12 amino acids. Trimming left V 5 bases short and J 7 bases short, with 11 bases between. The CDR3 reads CASSPPDSEAFF. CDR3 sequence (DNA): TGTGCCAGCAGCCCCCCGGACAGTGAAGCTTTCTTT.

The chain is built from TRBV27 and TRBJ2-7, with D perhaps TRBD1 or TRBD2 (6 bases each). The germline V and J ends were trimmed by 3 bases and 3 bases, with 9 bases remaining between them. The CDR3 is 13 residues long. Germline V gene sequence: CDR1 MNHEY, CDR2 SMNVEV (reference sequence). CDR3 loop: CASSLKGGYEQYF. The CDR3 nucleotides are TGTGCCAGCAGTTTGAAGGGGGGCTACGAGCAGTACTTC.

The CDR3: CASSWTSGNTDTQYF. The DNA for the CDR3 is TGTGCCAGCAGCTGGACTAGCGGCAACACAGATACGCAGTATTTT. The chain couples TRBV7-2 to TRBJ2-3; 10 bases match TRBD2. J was trimmed by 2 bases and V by 4 bases; bases with no gene match: 3. CDR1 is SGHTA and CDR2 is FQGNSA in the germline V gene. The CDR3 spans 15 residues.

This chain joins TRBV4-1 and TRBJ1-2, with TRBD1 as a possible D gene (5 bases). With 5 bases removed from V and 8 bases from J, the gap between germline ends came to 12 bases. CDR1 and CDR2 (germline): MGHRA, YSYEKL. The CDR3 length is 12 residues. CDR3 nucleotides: TGCGCCAGCAGCGCGGGATGGGGGGGCTACACCTTC. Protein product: CASSAGWGGYTF.

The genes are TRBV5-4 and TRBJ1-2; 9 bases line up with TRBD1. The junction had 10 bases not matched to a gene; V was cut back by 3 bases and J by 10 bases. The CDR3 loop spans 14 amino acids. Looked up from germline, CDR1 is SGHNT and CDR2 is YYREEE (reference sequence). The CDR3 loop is CASSSGDRESSYTF. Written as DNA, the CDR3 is TGTGCCAGCAGCTCGGGGGACAGGGAAAGTTCCTACACCTTC. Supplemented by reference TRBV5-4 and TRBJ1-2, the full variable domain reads ETGVTQSPTHLIKTRGQQVTLRCSSQSGHNTVSWYQQALGQGPQFIFQYYREEENGRGNFPPRFSGLQFPNYSSELNVNALELDDSALYLCASSSGDRESSYTFGSGTRLTVV.

DNA of the CDR3: TGTGCCAGCAGCTTGGGACAGAGACTCTACAATGAGCAGTTCTTC. It codes for CASSLGQRLYNEQFF. The chain uses TRBV5-6 and TRBJ2-1; tentatively, D is TRBD1 (5 bases). Trimming removed 0 bases at V and 3 bases at J, with 10 bases between. Germline V gene sequence: CDR1 SGHDT, CDR2 YYEEEE. The CDR3 loop spans 15 amino acids.